This T cell receptor beta chain comes out of a study of shared T cell receptors in the human thymus. TCRdb's table, derived via immunoSEQ multiplex PCR, lists solely in-frame clones and lacks some. The sample holds 720,000 or so clones, approximately 83% seen once. The CDR3 totals 18 residues. Germline V lookup: CDR1 MGHRA, CDR2 YSYEKL. The ends were cut back, 0 bases at V and 0 bases at J, with 17 bases in the middle. This same sample was also part of a study on human thymus T cells. That work states: Congenital heart defects were the reason for the corrective surgery that the donors, healthy Finnish infants, were having.

Sequenced input: thymocytes. This clonotype was sampled from a girl in the first two years of life with a congenital heart defect. The V gene is TRBV4-1, the J gene TRBJ1-1, with a possible D match to TRBD1 (6 bases). This chain's CDR3 is CASSQDQRQGRLNTEAFF. In DNA form, the CDR3 reads TGCGCCAGCAGCCAAGATCAAAGGCAGGGGCGTTTGAACACTGAAGCTTTCTTT.